Below, 19 T cell receptor beta chains from the same sample are listed, as sequenced in a study of cytomegalovirus exposure and HLA in healthy donors. Profiled with immunoSEQ multiplex PCR; TCRdb holds only in-frame clones, not every one. The sample holds about 95,000 clones, 85% seen once. The sequenced sample was PBMCs. These TCRs come from a man younger than 35 in good health and CMV-seropositive.

This sequence joins TRBV19 and TRBJ1-5, with D perhaps TRBD1 (6 bases). The CDR3 is 15 residues long. From germline, CDR1 is LNHDA and CDR2 SQIVND (reference sequence). Trimming stripped 3 bases from V and 3 bases from J, with 12 bases between. The CDR3 here is CASSIGQTYNQPQHF. The CDR3 DNA reads TGTGCCAGTAGTATCGGACAGACCTACAATCAGCCCCAGCATTTT.

This chain joins TRBV9 and TRBJ2-2, with TRBD2 identical over 9 bases. This CDR3 is built from 16 residues. CDR1 and CDR2 (germline): SGDLS, YYNGEE. With 1 base clipped from V and 3 bases from J, the junction kept 4 bases outside the gene matches. CDR3 sequence (DNA): TGTGCCAGCAGCGTACTAGCGGGATCCGACACCGGGGAGCTGTTTTTT. This encodes CASSVLAGSDTGELFF.

The rearrangement joins TRBV7-2 to TRBJ2-3; 8 bases are a match to TRBD2. The CDR3 length is 14 residues. V trimming: 5 bases; J trimming: 0 bases; junction bases outside the gene matches: 1. Germline CDR1 reads SGHTA; CDR2 reads FQGNSA. Here the CDR3 DNA reads TGTGCCAGCAGCCCTAGCGGGAGCACAGATACGCAGTATTTT. As protein: CASSPSGSTDTQYF.

V and J are TRBV2 and TRBJ2-3, with D possibly being TRBD1 (5 bases). CDR1 SNHLY and CDR2 FYNNEI come from the germline V gene. Trimming shortened V by 4 bases and J by 5 bases, and 10 bases separated the two germline ends. This CDR3 spans 13 amino acids. The CDR3 spells CASSVQGLDTQYF. The CDR3 bases are TGTGCCAGCAGTGTTCAGGGCTTAGATACGCAGTATTTT.

The chain has TRBV7-9 and TRBJ2-1; perhaps TRBD2 as D (6 bases). The V end was cut by 6 bases, the J end by 8 bases, with 11 bases between. Germline assignment: CDR1 SEHNR and CDR2 FQNEAQ (reference sequence). This CDR3 has 12 amino acids. Here the CDR3 reads CASRPPGDEQFF. Written as DNA, the CDR3 is TGTGCCAGCAGACCCCCGGGGGATGAGCAGTTCTTC.

The chain recombines TRBV6-1 with TRBJ1-3; TRBD1 is a possible D gene (6 bases). Germline CDR1 reads MNHNS; CDR2 reads SASEGT. Trimming shortened V by 3 bases and J by 3 bases, and 12 bases separated the two germline ends. This CDR3 is 15 amino acids long. In DNA form, the CDR3 reads TGTGCCAGCAGTGAGAATACAGGGATTGGAAACACCATATATTTT. It specifies CASSENTGIGNTIYF.

The rearrangement links TRBV14 to TRBJ2-1; TRBD2 matches at 7 bases. The trim removed 0 bases at V and 7 bases at J, leaving 3 bases unmatched. The CDR3 spans 14 residues. Germline CDR1 is SGHDN and CDR2 is FVKESK. The CDR3 here is CASSQDVAGNEQFF. DNA of the CDR3: TGTGCCAGCAGCCAAGATGTAGCGGGTAATGAGCAGTTCTTC.

The gene calls are TRBV5-6 and TRBJ1-5; 10 nucleotides line up with TRBD1. The J segment lost 9 bases and the V segment lost 4 bases, leaving 7 bases of the junction unmatched. The CDR3 has 14 amino acids. The germline gives CDR1 SGHDT, CDR2 YYEEEE. CDR3 region: CASSLGQGGRPQHF. CDR3 bases: TGTGCCAGCAGCCTAGGACAGGGGGGTAGGCCCCAGCATTTT.

The V gene is TRBV30, the J gene TRBJ2-5; D is possibly TRBD2 (5 bases). V shed 0 bases and J shed 5 bases, with 7 bases lying between them. The length of the CDR3 is 12 residues. From germline, CDR1 is GTSNPN and CDR2 SVGIG (reference sequence). The CDR3 sequence is CAWSVSGETQYF. CDR3 DNA sequence: TGTGCCTGGAGTGTCTCGGGGGAGACCCAGTACTTC.

The genes are TRBV12-5 and TRBJ1-5, with 7 bases aligning to TRBD1. The germline CDR1 and CDR2 sequences are LGHNT and FRNRAP. The CDR3 runs to 15 residues. Trimming cost V 2 bases and J 6 bases; bases outside gene matches: 7. CDR3 bases: TGTGCTAGTGGTTTGTTCGGAGACAGGGCTCAGCCCCAGCATTTT. Amino acid sequence: CASGLFGDRAQPQHF.

The chain is built from TRBV12-5 and TRBJ2-1; 9 positions agree with TRBD1. This CDR3 has 18 amino acids. With 0 bases clipped from V and 0 bases from J, the junction kept 6 bases outside the gene matches. Looked up from germline, CDR1 is LGHNT and CDR2 is FRNRAP. This CDR3 reads CASGLVLGTGSSYNEQFF. DNA for the CDR3: TGTGCTAGTGGTTTGGTACTGGGGACAGGGAGCTCCTACAATGAGCAGTTCTTC. The complete variable domain, with remaining parts taken from reference TRBV12-5 and TRBJ2-1, reads DARVTQTPRHKVTEMGQEVTMRCQPILGHNTVFWYRQTMMQGLELLAYFRNRAPLDDSGMPKDRFSAEMPDATLATLKIQPSEPRDSAVYFCASGLVLGTGSSYNEQFFGPGTRLTVL.

The chain is built from TRBV2 and TRBJ1-1; D may be TRBD1 (5 bases). V lost 4 bases and J 3 bases, leaving 18 bases between the germline ends. In germline, CDR1 is SNHLY, CDR2 FYNNEI. The CDR3 contains 16 residues. The CDR3 coding sequence is TGTGCCAGCAGTGGCAGGCAGCCACGGGGGGACACTGAAGCTTTCTTT. Amino acid sequence: CASSGRQPRGDTEAFF. Full variable domain (rest looked up from reference TRBV2 and TRBJ1-1): EPEVTQTPSHQVTQMGQEVILRCVPISNHLYFYWYRQILGQKVEFLVSFYNNEISEKSEIFDDQFSVERPDGSNFTLKIRSTKLEDSAMYFCASSGRQPRGDTEAFFGQGTRLTVV.

J is TRBJ2-1 and V is TRBV4-2, with TRBD2 matching 12 bases. V dropped 1 base and J dropped 10; count of bases not matched to a gene: 11. Germline-derived CDR1 and CDR2 are LGHNA and YNFKEQ. This CDR3 spans 17 amino acids. The CDR3 is CASSQVDSRLAGDEQFF. DNA of the CDR3: TGTGCCAGCAGCCAAGTAGACTCCCGACTAGCGGGAGACGAGCAGTTCTTC.

This chain connects TRBV29-1 to TRBJ1-1, with 7 nucleotides matching TRBD1. With V trimmed by 1 base and J by 1 base, 0 bases remained unmatched. CDR1 is SQVTM, CDR2 ANQGSEA, per germline. The CDR3 runs 13 residues. The CDR3 spells CSVEGQGNTEAFF. The CDR3 DNA reads as TGCAGCGTTGAAGGACAGGGGAACACTGAAGCTTTCTTT.

The chain carries TRBV7-2 and TRBJ1-2; 12 bases align to TRBD1. The CDR3 runs 16 residues. CDR1 is SGHTA and CDR2 is FQGNSA in the germline V gene. Germline trimming cut 0 bases from V and 8 bases from J; bases unmatched to any gene: 7. The CDR3 DNA reads as TGTGCCAGCAGCTTAGCGTTAGGGACAGGGGGCTGGGGCTACACCTTC. Amino acids: CASSLALGTGGWGYTF.

This rearrangement joins TRBV18 to TRBJ1-2, with D unclear. The CDR3 length is 16 residues. V was cut by 3 bases and J by 7 bases, with 21 bases left in between. Per germline, CDR1 KGHSH and CDR2 LQKENI. The CDR3 here is CASSPLWDRRDPGYTF. CDR3 nucleotide sequence: TGTGCCAGCTCACCTCTATGGGATCGGAGGGATCCTGGCTACACCTTC.

This clone was found once. The rearrangement uses TRBV11-3 and TRBJ2-5; 9 nucleotides align to TRBD2. Germline V CDR1 and CDR2: SGHNT, YENEEA. The V and J ends lost 1 base and 4 bases, in that order; junction bases with no gene match: 7. The CDR3 sequence is 16 residues long. CDR3 protein: CASSLGANSGGETQYF. The CDR3 region has the DNA TGTGCCAGCAGCTTAGGGGCGAATAGCGGGGGAGAGACCCAGTACTTC.

This rearrangement joins TRBV27 to TRBJ1-4; TRBD1 agrees at 9 bases. The CDR3 sequence is 16 residues long. Germline assignment: CDR1 MNHEY and CDR2 SMNVEV (reference sequence). V lost 3 bases, J lost 1 base, and 3 bases stayed unmatched. The CDR3 DNA is TGTGCCAGCAGTTTCTGGGGACAGGGAACTAATGAAAAACTGTTTTTT. It translates to CASSFWGQGTNEKLFF.

V gene TRBV25-1 combines with J gene TRBJ2-6; tentative D call: TRBD2 (5 bases). This CDR3 has 16 residues. Germline assignment: CDR1 MGHDK and CDR2 SYGVNS. With 4 bases removed from V and 1 base from J, the gap between germline ends came to 11 bases. The CDR3 DNA is TGTGCCAGCAGTGGATCTAGCAAATCTGGGGCCAACGTCCTGACTTTC. Protein product: CASSGSSKSGANVLTF.